The 6 T cell receptor beta chains given below trace back to one sample, sequenced in a study of response to subunit inactivated influenza vaccine. Via MiXCR, TCRdb re-called the RT-PCR reads, giving one row per CDR3 protein. The data show 610,000 or so distinct CDR3 sequences, 14% seen once. The material sequenced was PBMCs from blood, taken about 13 days after vaccination. The source of these receptors is a middle-aged man who received an inactivated influenza vaccine.

This clonotype was recorded a few times. The V and J genes are TRBV20-1 and TRBJ2-1; 11 nucleotides line up with TRBD2. The CDR3 consists of 14 residues. Trimming cost V 7 bases and J 2 bases; bases outside gene matches: 4. Germline lookup yields CDR1 DFQATT and CDR2 SNEGSKA (reference sequence). The CDR3 is CSVPGLAAYNEQFF. The DNA of the CDR3 is TGCAGTGTCCCGGGACTAGCGGCCTACAATGAGCAGTTCTTC.

The DNA of the CDR3 is TGCAGTGCAAATCAGGGAACTAGCACAGATACGCAGTATTTT. This sequence encodes CSANQGTSTDTQYF. The chain recombines TRBV20-1 with TRBJ2-3; TRBD1 is a possible D gene (5 bases). The CDR3 is made up of 14 amino acids. Trimming left V 6 bases short and J 0 bases short, with 13 bases between. From germline, CDR1 is DFQATT and CDR2 SNEGSKA (reference sequence).

The rearrangement uses TRBV14 and TRBJ2-5; D not resolved. Between the trimmed V and J ends, which lost 1 base and 7 bases, there was a span of 10 bases. This CDR3 comprises 13 residues. From germline, CDR1 is SGHDN and CDR2 FVKESK. The CDR3 here is CASSQVLTGTQYF. DNA for the CDR3: TGTGCCAGCAGCCAAGTCCTAACGGGGACCCAGTACTTC.

This clonotype showed up many times. The chain is built from TRBV28 and TRBJ2-1; 10 bases line up with TRBD2. The CDR3 has 16 amino acids. Germline lookup yields CDR1 MDHEN and CDR2 SYDVKM. With V trimmed by 2 bases and J by 4 bases, 5 bases remained unmatched. In DNA, the CDR3 is TGTGCCAGCAGTTTACAACTAGCGGGATCGTACAATGAGCAGTTCTTC. Translated: CASSLQLAGSYNEQFF.

This clonotype has just a few counts. The chain recombines TRBV6-2 or TRBV6-3 with TRBJ2-7, with 11 bases that match TRBD2. The CDR3 loop spans 17 amino acids. V lost 6 bases and J lost 2; bases outside the gene matches: 12. Germline assignment: CDR1 MNHEY and CDR2 SVGEGT. CDR3 coding DNA: TGTGCCAGCAGCCGAGCGACTAGCGGGGCGCGCCCCTACGAGCAGTACTTC. It translates to CASSRATSGARPYEQYF.

The chain couples TRBV20-1 to TRBJ1-1; 9 nucleotides match TRBD1. The CDR3 has 15 residues. The germline V gene has CDR1 DFQATT and CDR2 SNEGSKA (reference sequence). The ends lost 1 base at V and 1 base at J; junction bases unmatched: 4. The CDR3 region has the DNA TGCAGTGCTAGAGCGCCGGGACAGGGGAACACTGAAGCTTTCTTT. This codes for CSARAPGQGNTEAFF.